Listed below are T cell receptor beta chains from one sample, sequenced in a study of response to subunit inactivated influenza vaccine. Using its own MiXCR run on the RT-PCR reads, TCRdb lists one record per CDR3 protein. The top ten hold approximately 11% of the sample, which has about 780,000 distinct CDR3 sequences, around a sixth seen once. Material: PBMCs from blood, obtained 5 to 6 days after vaccination. The receptors here all came from a man aged 50 to 59 who received an inactivated influenza vaccine. Both conserved end residues are part of each CDR3. A D gene is named only where the DNA matches it firmly. Clone size is not always given. Where it is, it says once, few, many or a class for expanded clones.

d_call	v_call	clone_size	j_call	cdr3_aa	cdr3_nt
NA	TRBV12-3/TRBV12-4	few	TRBJ2-6	CASKVSGANVLTF	TGTGCCAGCAAGGTCTCTGGGGCCAACGTCCTGACTTTC
NA	TRBV12-3/TRBV12-4	NA	TRBJ2-5	CASSSGPQETQYF	TGTGCCAGCAGTTCGGGCCCCCAAGAGACCCAGTACTTC
NA	TRBV20-1	NA	TRBJ2-1	CSAPGPLGGEQFF	TGCAGTGCTCCGGGACCTTTGGGGGGTGAGCAGTTCTTC
TRBD1	TRBV12-3/TRBV12-4	NA	TRBJ1-4	CASSLRDSLEKLFF	TGTGCCAGCAGTCTCCGGGACAGCCTCGAAAAACTGTTTTTT
TRBD1	TRBV5-1	NA	TRBJ2-1	CASSPGQSDNEQFF	TGCGCCAGCAGCCCGGGACAGTCAGACAATGAGCAGTTCTTC
NA	TRBV7-2	NA	TRBJ2-2	CASSVRGTYTGELFF	TGTGCCAGCAGCGTTAGAGGGACCTACACCGGGGAGCTGTTTTTT
NA	TRBV7-9	NA	TRBJ2-5	CASSSLATQQETQYF	TGTGCCAGCAGCAGCTTAGCGACCCAGCAAGAGACCCAGTACTTC
NA	TRBV6-5	NA	TRBJ1-5	CASSYGSGQPQHF	TGTGCCAGCAGTTACGGGTCGGGTCAGCCCCAGCATTTT
NA	TRBV28	NA	TRBJ2-3	CASSSIIPPGPDTQYF	TGTGCCAGCAGTTCTATCATCCCTCCTGGACCCGATACGCAGTATTTT
TRBD1	TRBV12-3/TRBV12-4	NA	TRBJ1-2	CASSSTRTGNYGYTF	TGTGCCAGCAGCTCCACACGGACAGGGAACTATGGCTACACCTTC
TRBD2	TRBV29-1	many	TRBJ2-1	CSVERLAGGYNEQFF	TGCAGCGTTGAGAGACTAGCGGGGGGGTATAATGAGCAGTTCTTC
NA	TRBV20-1	many	TRBJ2-5	CSARDMGSTKWETQYF	TGCAGTGCTAGAGATATGGGGAGTACCAAGTGGGAGACCCAGTACTTC
TRBD1	TRBV5-1	many	TRBJ2-3	CASSLGTGATDTQYF	TGCGCCAGCAGTCTCGGGACAGGGGCGACAGATACGCAGTATTTT
NA	TRBV11-2	few	TRBJ2-7	CASSTLDPYEQYF	TGTGCCAGCAGTACACTAGATCCCTACGAGCAGTACTTC
NA	TRBV15	many	TRBJ2-3	CATSRRIVPSTDTQYF	TGTGCCACCAGCAGAAGGATCGTCCCTAGCACAGATACGCAGTATTTT
TRBD1	TRBV24-1	NA	TRBJ2-2	CATSVTGTGNTGELFF	TGTGCCACCAGTGTTACCGGGACAGGGAACACCGGGGAGCTGTTTTTT
TRBD2	TRBV7-9	NA	TRBJ2-7	CASSSSGWSTYEQYF	TGTGCCAGCAGCTCTAGCGGGTGGTCGACCTACGAGCAGTACTTC
NA	TRBV7-6	NA	TRBJ1-4	CASSLDAGDEKLFF	TGCGCCAGCAGCTTAGATGCGGGGGATGAAAAACTGTTTTTT
TRBD2	TRBV5-1	NA	TRBJ2-5	CASSLELAGGPETQYF	TGCGCCAGCAGCTTGGAGCTAGCGGGGGGCCCGGAGACCCAGTACTTC
TRBD1	TRBV28	NA	TRBJ1-1	CASRDGQGARTEAFF	TGTGCCAGCAGAGACGGACAGGGGGCGCGCACTGAAGCTTTCTTT
NA	TRBV24-1	NA	TRBJ2-1	CATSDTDVSSYNEQFF	TGTGCCACCAGTGACACCGACGTCAGCTCCTACAATGAGCAGTTCTTC
TRBD1	TRBV12-3/TRBV12-4	NA	TRBJ2-7	CASRKTGQGSYEQYF	TGTGCCAGCAGGAAGACGGGACAGGGTTCCTACGAGCAGTACTTC
TRBD1	TRBV28	NA	TRBJ2-5	CASSFGTGIRETQYF	TGTGCCAGCAGTTTCGGGACAGGGATCCGGGAGACCCAGTACTTC
TRBD1	TRBV29-1	many	TRBJ1-3	CSVKPGQGSGNTIYF	TGCAGCGTCAAGCCGGGACAGGGCTCCGGAAACACCATATATTTT
TRBD1	TRBV5-1	many	TRBJ2-1	CASSLVPGGAWNEQFF	TGCGCCAGCAGCTTGGTTCCAGGGGGCGCGTGGAATGAGCAGTTCTTC
NA	TRBV11-2	NA	TRBJ2-3	CASSLRGRDWAQYF	TGTGCCAGCAGCTTAAGAGGGCGGGATTGGGCGCAGTATTTT
TRBD2	TRBV30	few	TRBJ2-1	CAWNPGLALFHEQFF	TGTGCCTGGAACCCGGGACTAGCGTTATTCCATGAGCAGTTCTTC
NA	TRBV2	NA	TRBJ2-5	CAGQGGETQYF	TGTGCCGGCCAAGGGGGGGAGACCCAGTACTTC
NA	TRBV2	few	TRBJ2-3	CASREDWIDTQYF	TGTGCCAGCAGGGAGGACTGGATAGATACGCAGTATTTT
NA	TRBV6-5	NA	TRBJ1-1	CASSSTGLPNTEAFF	TGTGCCAGCAGTTCCACGGGACTTCCGAACACTGAAGCTTTCTTT
NA	TRBV29-1	NA	TRBJ2-3	CSVEDLDRTDTQYF	TGCAGCGTTGAGGACCTAGACCGCACAGATACGCAGTATTTT
TRBD2	TRBV7-6	many	TRBJ2-7	CASTKLAGPYEQYF	TGTGCCAGCACCAAACTAGCGGGGCCCTACGAGCAGTACTTC
NA	TRBV6-2/TRBV6-3	NA	TRBJ1-5	CASSYSTLYQPQHF	TGTGCCAGCAGTTACTCGACTCTTTATCAGCCCCAGCATTTT
NA	TRBV10-3	NA	TRBJ2-5	CAISESQIEGEVQYF	TGTGCCATCAGTGAGTCCCAGATAGAGGGGGAGGTCCAGTACTTC
NA	TRBV6-5	NA	TRBJ2-1	CASSYGIRAGEQFF	TGTGCCAGCAGTTACGGGATCCGGGCTGGGGAGCAGTTCTTC
TRBD1	TRBV20-1	few	TRBJ1-5	CSARTRGLFGNQPQHF	TGCAGTGCTAGAACCAGGGGGCTTTTTGGCAATCAGCCCCAGCATTTT
NA	TRBV20-1	NA	TRBJ2-3	CSASRGPRTDTQYF	TGCAGTGCTAGCCGGGGGCCTCGCACAGATACGCAGTATTTT
TRBD2	TRBV15	NA	TRBJ2-5	CATSRDGGVSETQYF	TGTGCCACCAGCAGAGATGGGGGGGTCTCGGAGACCCAGTACTTC
TRBD1	TRBV7-9	NA	TRBJ2-7	CASGGQAVFEQYF	TGTGCCAGCGGGGGACAGGCCGTTTTCGAGCAGTACTTC
NA	TRBV5-6	few	TRBJ1-5	CASSSRTATRNQPQHF	TGTGCCAGCAGCTCCCGGACAGCCACACGGAATCAGCCCCAGCATTTT
NA	TRBV28	NA	TRBJ2-1	CASREAAGRNEQFF	TGTGCCAGCAGGGAAGCGGCTGGCCGCAATGAGCAGTTCTTC